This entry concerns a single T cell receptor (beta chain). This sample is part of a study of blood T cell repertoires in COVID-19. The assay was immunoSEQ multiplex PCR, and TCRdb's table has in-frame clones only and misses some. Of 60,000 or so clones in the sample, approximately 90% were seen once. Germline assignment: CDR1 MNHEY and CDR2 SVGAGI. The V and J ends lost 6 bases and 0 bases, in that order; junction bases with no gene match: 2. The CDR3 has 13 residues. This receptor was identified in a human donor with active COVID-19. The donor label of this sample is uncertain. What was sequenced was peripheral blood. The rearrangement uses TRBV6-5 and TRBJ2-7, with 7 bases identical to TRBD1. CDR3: CASRRDSSYEQYF. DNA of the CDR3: TGTGCCAGCAGACGGGACAGCTCCTACGAGCAGTACTTC.